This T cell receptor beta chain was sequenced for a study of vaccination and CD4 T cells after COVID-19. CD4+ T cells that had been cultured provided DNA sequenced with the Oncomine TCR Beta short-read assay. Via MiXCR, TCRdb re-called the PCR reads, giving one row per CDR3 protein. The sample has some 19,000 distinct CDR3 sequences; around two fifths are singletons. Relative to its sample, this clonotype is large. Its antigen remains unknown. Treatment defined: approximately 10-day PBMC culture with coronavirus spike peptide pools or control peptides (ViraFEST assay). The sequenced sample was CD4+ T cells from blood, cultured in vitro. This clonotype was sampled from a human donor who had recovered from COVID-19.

The CDR3 DNA reads as TGTGCCAGCAGGGGACCGGCTAACTATGGCTACACCTTC. Translation: CASRGPANYGYTF. The chain combines TRBV28 with TRBJ1-2; tentative D call: TRBD1 (5 bases). The length of the CDR3 is 13 residues. V lost 6 bases to trimming and J lost 0 bases, with 8 bases between them. Germline assignment: CDR1 MDHEN and CDR2 SYDVKM.